What follows are 7 T cell receptor beta chains derived from one specimen sequenced in a study of beta chain features in type 1 diabetes. Their antigens remain unidentified. Study-level findings and limits: Type 1 diabetes patients had TCRB CDR3s that were shorter (moderately but significantly so) in all four CD4+ subsets.

Since all of the isolated RNA was reverse transcribed, expressed TCRB transcripts were what got sequenced. Assay used: immunoSEQ multiplex PCR; TCRdb lists only in-frame clones, some missing. The sample consists of around 250,000 clones, around an eighth of them appearing once. The source material was naive CD4+ T cells from blood. These receptors came from a man younger than 45 with type 1 diabetes.

This clone appeared a few times. The chain links TRBV18 to TRBJ1-5, with D possibly matching TRBD1 (5 bases). The CDR3 is 15 residues long. Trimming took 3 bases from V and 0 from J, leaving 9 bases between them. CDR1 and CDR2 from the germline V gene are KGHSH and LQKENI. This CDR3 reads CASSPTGYSNQPQHF. The CDR3 nucleotides are TGTGCCAGCTCACCTACAGGTTATAGCAATCAGCCCCAGCATTTT.

In this sample, this clone turned up a few times. The chain couples TRBV18 to TRBJ2-7, with TRBD1 matching over 8 bases. Germline loops: CDR1 KGHSH, CDR2 LQKENI. The CDR3 has 13 residues. V shed 3 bases and J 11 bases; nucleotides not matched to a gene: 9. This CDR3 is CASSPTDRASEYF. In DNA form, the CDR3 reads TGTGCCAGCTCACCGACGGACAGGGCGTCGGAGTACTTC. The whole variable domain, filled in from reference TRBV18 and TRBJ2-7, reads NAGVMQNPRHLVRRRGQEARLRCSPMKGHSHVYWYRQLPEEGLKFMVYLQKENIIDESGMPKERFSAEFPKEGPSILRIQQVVRGDSAAYFCASSPTDRASEYFGPGTRLTVT.

The rearrangement uses TRBV13 and TRBJ2-3; 7 bases are a match to TRBD2. Germline V lookup: CDR1 PRHDT, CDR2 FYEKMQ (reference sequence). The J segment lost 3 bases and the V segment lost 2 bases, leaving 8 bases of the junction unmatched. This CDR3 region has 16 residues. In DNA form, the CDR3 reads TGTGCCAGCAGCTTAAACTATGGCGGGAGAACAGATACGCAGTATTTT. As protein: CASSLNYGGRTDTQYF.

This sequence joins TRBV30 and TRBJ2-7, with D possibly TRBD2 on 7 matching bases. The germline V gene encodes CDR1 GTSNPN and CDR2 SVGIG (reference sequence). The CDR3 consists of 13 residues. Trimming took off 1 base at V and 4 bases at J, with 11 bases between the two ends. DNA for the CDR3: TGTGCCTGGAGTGCGGGGGGCAGGTACGAGCAGTACTTC. Translating it yields CAWSAGGRYEQYF.

This clone turned up a few times. The chain is built from TRBV9 and TRBJ2-5; TRBD2 might be the D (6 bases). CDR3 length equals 13 residues. V was cut by 1 base and J by 7 bases, with 11 bases left in between. CDR1 is SGDLS, CDR2 YYNGEE, per germline. CDR3 DNA: TGTGCCAGCAGCGTAAGTAGCGGAGGGACCCAGTACTTC. Translating gives CASSVSSGGTQYF.

To note about this clone: Other DNA variants within this sample encode the same CDR3. CDR3 sequence (DNA): TGTGCCAGCAGCCGCGACAGCTATGGCTACACCTTC. Encoded protein: CASSRDSYGYTF. The rearrangement links TRBV5-4 to TRBJ1-2; D perhaps matches TRBD1 (5 bases). Trimming left V 4 bases short and J 4 bases short, with 8 bases between. Germline lookup yields CDR1 SGHNT and CDR2 YYREEE (reference sequence). The CDR3 spans 12 residues.

About this clone: Other DNA sequences from this sample encode an identical CDR3 as well. The chain combines TRBV5-6 with TRBJ1-5, with D unclear. V lost 2 bases and J lost 5, with 5 bases in between. In germline, CDR1 is SGHDT, CDR2 YYEEEE. This CDR3 spans 12 amino acids. The CDR3 nucleotides read TGTGCCAGCAGCTTAGGAGATCAGCCCCAGCATTTT. This encodes CASSLGDQPQHF.